The rows below give T cell receptor beta chains drawn from one sample of a study of T cells expressing NK-cell markers. TCRdb reprocessed the 5' RACE reads, keeping one entry per CDR3 protein, no DNA. The table for this sample gives 350,000 to 500,000 distinct CDR3 sequences. The sample was blood T cells: a sorted CD56 or NKG2C T cell subset, CD4+ or CD8+ T cells, or bulk PBMC T cells (not recorded which). All receptors come from a woman aged 18-69 years in good health. Each CDR3 is given with its conserved first and last residue. Fields, in order: V gene, J gene, CDR3 protein.

>TRBV20-1|TRBJ1-2
CSTHGGQVGYGYTF
>TRBV9|TRBJ2-4
CASSRLGAGAKNIQYF
>TRBV7-4|TRBJ1-1
CASSFIRAGTGQNTEAFF
>TRBV5-1|TRBJ2-1
CASSRYNEQFF
>TRBV6-5|TRBJ2-7
CASPQGSEQYF
>TRBV7-2|TRBJ1-1
CASSLGQGAQGNTEAFF
>TRBV7-9|TRBJ2-5
CASSLLGETQYF
>TRBV4-1|TRBJ2-2
CASSPEGGSNTGELFF
>TRBV3-1|TRBJ2-2
CASSAGLENTGELFF
>TRBV5-1|TRBJ2-2
CASSWTAGDNTGELFF
>TRBV19|TRBJ2-7
CASSSYGHEQYF
>TRBV9|TRBJ2-1
CASSGGTSGYLVFF
>TRBV5-1|TRBJ2-5
CASSLVDRDIQETQYF
>TRBV9|TRBJ1-1
CASSAGGLRTEAFF
>TRBV30|TRBJ2-5
CAWSVKSEAGTHSF
>TRBV4-3|TRBJ2-2
CASSRGGADNTGELFF
>TRBV12-3/TRBV12-4|TRBJ2-1
CASRTDRSTYNEQFF
>TRBV6-1|TRBJ1-2
CASSPRGASYGYTF
>TRBV5-1|TRBJ2-5
CASSLTGPLETQYF
>TRBV29-1|TRBJ2-3
CSVDEGPNTDTQYF
>TRBV15|TRBJ1-3
CATSRDTGAGNTIYF
>TRBV6-2/TRBV6-3|TRBJ2-1
CASSYGAGGSDEQFF
>TRBV7-8|TRBJ1-5
CASAPFSNQPQHF
>TRBV20-1|TRBJ2-5
CSARDVVDETQYF
>TRBV7-2|TRBJ2-1
CASSSGHHYNEQFF
>TRBV7-3|TRBJ2-2
CASSYTKTVTGELFF
>TRBV5-4|TRBJ2-3
CAEGAPPTDTQYF
>TRBV3-1|TRBJ2-5
CASSQAETQYF
>TRBV11-2|TRBJ1-4
CASTPGGEKLFF
>TRBV20-1|TRBJ2-1
CSARASHNEQFF
>TRBV4-3|TRBJ1-2
CASSQGDGNYGYTF
>TRBV6-2/TRBV6-3|TRBJ1-5
CASRYADTYSNQPQHF
>TRBV7-2|TRBJ1-2
CASSLAKGTYGYTF
>TRBV12-3/TRBV12-4|TRBJ2-7
CASSYDGREIESSYEQYF
>TRBV7-3|TRBJ2-3
CASSLLAGGPSTDTQYF
>TRBV7-2|TRBJ2-7
CASSATRDHEQYF
>TRBV29-1|TRBJ2-1
CSALGGAYNEQFF
>TRBV6-1|TRBJ2-4
CASMERGRLVDIQYF
>TRBV12-3/TRBV12-4|TRBJ1-1
CASSLRHKGFGAFF
>TRBV7-9|TRBJ1-6
CASSLYAVSPLHF
>TRBV20-1|TRBJ2-3
CSARGGVTDTQYF
>TRBV4-3|TRBJ2-3
CASSRALPGQGTDTQYF
>TRBV19|TRBJ1-6
CASRIGQGASPLHF
>TRBV7-3|TRBJ1-1
CASSLSPGQIMNTEAFF
>TRBV29-1|TRBJ2-1
CSVTFERGGRGEQFF
>TRBV29-1|TRBJ2-3
CSVLGLSDTQYF
>TRBV6-2/TRBV6-3|TRBJ2-7
CASSYGTSGRAYEQYF
>TRBV20-1|TRBJ1-3
CSALPVSGNTIYF
>TRBV9|TRBJ2-4
CASSGRAAKNIQYF
>TRBV19|TRBJ2-7
CASKGLDGNPYEQYF
>TRBV4-3|TRBJ2-4
CASSQLPEGDIQYF
>TRBV11-1|TRBJ2-5
CASSLLAEQGMETQYF
>TRBV3-1|TRBJ1-1
CASSYPGQGRTEAFF